This T cell receptor beta chain comes out of a study of blood T cell repertoires in COVID-19. In the original workflow: Reference gene primer amplification yielded estimated nucleated cell counts. Generated by immunoSEQ multiplex PCR, the TCRdb table keeps only in-frame clones and is missing some. From that table come the V and J calls and clone size; the DNA was used to work out D and trimming. The sample holds 200,000 to 300,000 clones, around 90% seen once. The CDR3 length is 10 residues. The V and J ends lost 5 bases and 3 bases respectively, with 5 bases between them. The germline gives CDR1 DFQATT, CDR2 SNEGSKA (reference sequence).

The material sequenced was peripheral blood. The receptor comes from a person under 35 with COVID-19, enrolled during active disease. The chain employs TRBV20-1 and TRBJ2-7; D not resolved. CDR3 loop: CSALNYEQYF. The CDR3 DNA follows: TGCAGTGCTCTTAACTACGAGCAGTACTTC.